Following are 9 T cell receptor beta chains from one sample sequenced in a study of cytomegalovirus exposure and HLA in healthy donors. Amplification used 60 Vbeta primers and 13 Jbeta primers. Generated by immunoSEQ multiplex PCR, the TCRdb table keeps only in-frame clones and is missing some. The sample holds around 200,000 clones. Source material: PBMCs. The source is a woman in her 30s in good health and CMV-seropositive.

The chain links TRBV12-5 to TRBJ2-1; 7 positions match TRBD2. CDR3 size: 15 residues. Germline CDR1 and CDR2: LGHNT and FRNRAP. J gave up 0 bases and V 3 bases, and 2 bases lay outside the gene matches. The CDR3 region is CASGFSGASYNEQFF. CDR3 coding DNA: TGTGCTAGTGGTTTCAGCGGGGCCTCCTACAATGAGCAGTTCTTC.

The rearrangement links TRBV9 to TRBJ2-7; D is possibly TRBD2 (6 bases). The CDR3 has 15 amino acids. Germline assignment: CDR1 SGDLS and CDR2 YYNGEE. Deletions cut 4 bases from V and 4 bases from J, with 18 bases between. CDR3 residues: CASSPSGSSRYEQYF. As DNA, the CDR3 is TGTGCCAGCAGCCCTTCCGGGAGTAGTAGGTACGAGCAGTACTTC.

The CDR3 loop reads CASSSWGDKTQYF. CDR3 bases: TGTGCCAGCAGTTCATGGGGAGACAAGACCCAGTACTTC. The rearrangement links TRBV27 to TRBJ2-5; possibly TRBD2 for D (5 bases). V was pared by 4 bases and J by 6 bases, with 12 bases between. CDR3 size: 13 residues. Germline V CDR1 and CDR2: MNHEY, SMNVEV (reference sequence).

The chain couples TRBV19 to TRBJ1-4, with 7 bases matching TRBD1. This CDR3 region has 14 residues. Germline assignment: CDR1 LNHDA and CDR2 SQIVND (reference sequence). V gave up 5 bases and J gave up 7 bases; unmatched junction bases: 7. Here the CDR3 DNA reads TGTGCCAGTAGTCACACAGGGGCCTCTGAAAAACTGTTTTTT. Residues: CASSHTGASEKLFF.

This chain uses TRBV7-2 with TRBJ2-3, with TRBD2 matching 9 bases. V was clipped by 1 base and J by 3 bases; unmatched bases: 5. Per germline, CDR1 SGHTA and CDR2 FQGNSA. The length of the CDR3 is 16 residues. DNA for the CDR3: TGTGCCAGCAGCTTAGGTCCTAGCGGGGTGACAGATACGCAGTATTTT. Its translation is CASSLGPSGVTDTQYF.

The chain recombines TRBV28 with TRBJ1-2, with 8 bases aligning to TRBD1. V lost 3 bases and J lost 8; bases outside the gene matches: 2. CDR3 length equals 12 residues. Per the germline V gene, CDR1 is MDHEN and CDR2 is SYDVKM. CDR3 protein: CASSLTGDGYTF. The CDR3 DNA is TGTGCCAGCAGTTTGACAGGGGACGGCTACACCTTC.

The J gene is TRBJ2-1, the V gene TRBV6-1; D remains ambiguous. The CDR3 contains 13 residues. V gave up 4 bases and J gave up 8 bases, with 12 bases separating them. Germline CDR1 and CDR2: MNHNS and SASEGT. The CDR3 loop reads CASSVGQKDEQFF. The DNA for the CDR3 is TGTGCCAGCAGTGTGGGCCAGAAGGATGAGCAGTTCTTC.

V and J are TRBV25-1 and TRBJ1-2; D is ambiguous. The CDR3 is 14 residues long. The V gene's germline CDR1 is MGHDK and CDR2 SYGVNS. Deletions cut 2 bases from V and 11 bases from J, with 18 bases between. The DNA of the CDR3 is TGTGCCAGCAGTGAACATGGGCCCCGCCTCCGATACACCTTC. Translating it yields CASSEHGPRLRYTF.

The genes are TRBV10-3 and TRBJ1-2, with 7 bases that match TRBD1. The germline gives CDR1 ENHRY, CDR2 SYGVKD. Trimming at V came to 5 bases and at J to 3 bases, leaving 6 bases not matched to a gene. The length of the CDR3 is 14 residues. The CDR3: CAISTGVGHYGYTF. In nucleotides, the CDR3 is TGTGCCATCAGTACAGGGGTGGGGCACTATGGCTACACCTTC.